This record covers a single T cell receptor beta chain. The ends were cut back, 7 bases at V and 1 base at J, with 10 bases in the middle. There are 13 residues in the CDR3. In germline, CDR1 is SEHNR, CDR2 FQNEAQ (reference sequence). Authors' processing steps: Scientists estimated how many nucleated cells there were by amplifying reference gene primers. Clones were read by immunoSEQ multiplex PCR, and TCRdb kept only the in-frame ones, dropping some. From that table come the V and J calls and clone size; the DNA was used to work out D and trimming. The table has 100,000 to 150,000 clones, approximately 86% seen once. The data were obtained in a study of blood T cell repertoires in COVID-19.

This TCR came from a woman aged 50 to 65 who had recovered from COVID-19. The sample consisted of PBMCs or T cells enriched from blood (not recorded which). The chain joins TRBV7-9 to TRBJ1-1; D perhaps matches TRBD1 (5 bases). The CDR3 DNA is TGTGCCAGCACCCAGGGTAGGAACACTGAAGCTTTCTTT. Its translation: CASTQGRNTEAFF.